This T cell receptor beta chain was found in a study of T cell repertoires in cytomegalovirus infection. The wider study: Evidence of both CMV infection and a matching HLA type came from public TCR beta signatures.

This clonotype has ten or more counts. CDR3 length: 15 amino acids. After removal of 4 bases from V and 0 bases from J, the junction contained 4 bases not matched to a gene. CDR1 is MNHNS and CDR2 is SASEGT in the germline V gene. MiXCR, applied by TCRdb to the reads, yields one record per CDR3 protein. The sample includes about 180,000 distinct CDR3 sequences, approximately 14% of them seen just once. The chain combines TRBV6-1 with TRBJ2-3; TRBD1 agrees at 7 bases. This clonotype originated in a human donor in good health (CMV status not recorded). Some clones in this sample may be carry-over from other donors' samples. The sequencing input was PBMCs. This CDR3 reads CASSGLQGSTDTQYF. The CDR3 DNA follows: TGTGCCAGCAGTGGCCTACAGGGGAGCACAGATACGCAGTATTTT.